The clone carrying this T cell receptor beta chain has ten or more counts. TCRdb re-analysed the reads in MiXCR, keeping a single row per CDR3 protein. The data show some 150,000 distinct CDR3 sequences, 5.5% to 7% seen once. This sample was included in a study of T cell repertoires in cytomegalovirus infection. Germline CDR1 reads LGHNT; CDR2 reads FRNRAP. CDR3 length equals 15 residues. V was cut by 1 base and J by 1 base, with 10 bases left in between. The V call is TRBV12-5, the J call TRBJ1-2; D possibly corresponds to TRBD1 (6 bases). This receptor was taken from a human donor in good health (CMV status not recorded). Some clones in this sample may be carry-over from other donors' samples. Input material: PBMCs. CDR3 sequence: CASGLGQAVNYGYTF. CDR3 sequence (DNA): TGTGCTAGTGGTTTGGGACAGGCGGTTAACTATGGCTACACCTTC.